The 10 T cell receptor beta chains given below trace back to one sample, sequenced in a study of OX40 agonist ivuxolimab in advanced cancers. The repertoire was sequenced with immunoSEQ multiplex PCR; TCRdb's copy has only in-frame clones and lacks some. This table holds around 95,000 clones, 85% to 95% found once. Sample: CD4+ or CD8+ T cells sorted from blood, taken in a trial of the OX40 agonist ivuxolimab. These receptors were collected from an adult with an advanced solid tumor such as melanoma, head and neck, liver or kidney cancer.

V and J are TRBV5-1 and TRBJ2-3; 10 bases agree with TRBD2. The CDR3 is made up of 15 amino acids. Germline V gene lookup returns CDR1 SGHRS and CDR2 YFSETQ. Germline trimming cut 5 bases from V and 4 bases from J; bases unmatched to any gene: 7. CDR3 nucleotide sequence: TGCGCCAGCAGGAAGCGGGAGGGCGGACCAGATACGCAGTATTTT. As protein: CASRKREGGPDTQYF.

For this clone: One end of the junction is discordant with germline, which a read error may explain. CDR3 DNA sequence: TGTTCCGATTGGGGGGGCTATGGCTACACCTTC. Amino acids: CSDWGGYGYTF. The genes are TRBV29-1 and TRBJ1-2, with D possibly TRBD1 on 5 matching bases. The CDR3 has 11 residues. The germline CDR1 and CDR2 sequences are SQVTM and ANQGSEA.

This chain connects TRBV7-3 to TRBJ2-3; D remains unclear. CDR3 length: 13 amino acids. The germline V gene encodes CDR1 SGHTA and CDR2 FQGTGA. V lost 5 bases and J 1 base, leaving 7 bases between the germline ends. The CDR3 coding sequence is TGTGCCAGCAGCCCTGGGGGCACAGATACGCAGTATTTT. Protein: CASSPGGTDTQYF.

J is TRBJ2-1 and V is TRBV7-9, with TRBD2 matching 7 bases. CDR1 and CDR2 from the germline V gene are SEHNR and FQNEAQ (reference sequence). V was pared by 2 bases and J by 0 bases, with 10 bases of the junction left unmatched. This CDR3 has 18 amino acids. The CDR3 is CASSLWRIGRTSYNEQFF. DNA for the CDR3: TGTGCCAGCAGCTTATGGAGAATCGGGAGGACCTCCTACAATGAGCAGTTCTTC.

The chain uses TRBV4-3 and TRBJ2-1; maybe TRBD2 (5 bases). V gave up 4 bases and J gave up 0 bases, with 16 bases separating them. CDR1 is LGHNA and CDR2 is YSLEER in the germline V gene. CDR3 length: 17 residues. The CDR3 DNA is TGCGCCAGCAGCCTACGAGCGGCCGCCAACTCCTACAATGAGCAGTTCTTC. Residues: CASSLRAAANSYNEQFF.

The chain combines TRBV2 with TRBJ2-3; 11 bases map to TRBD2. This CDR3 has 15 residues. V lost 5 bases and J lost 1; bases outside the gene matches: 2. The germline V gene has CDR1 SNHLY and CDR2 FYNNEI. As DNA, the CDR3 is TGTGCCAGCAGTCAACTAGCGGGGGGCACAGATACGCAGTATTTT. Encoded protein: CASSQLAGGTDTQYF.

The V gene is TRBV7-2, the J gene TRBJ1-5, with 7 bases lining up with TRBD1. CDR1 SGHTA and CDR2 FQGNSA come from the germline V gene. CDR3 size: 15 residues. With 6 bases clipped from V and 4 bases from J, the junction kept 9 bases outside the gene matches. CDR3 in amino acids: CASRGGAGGNQPQHF. CDR3 in DNA: TGTGCCAGCAGGGGTGGAGCAGGGGGTAATCAGCCCCAGCATTTT.

This CDR3 reads CASSPGGGRANNEQFF. CDR3 nucleotides: TGCGCCAGCAGCCCAGGAGGCGGGAGGGCAAATAATGAGCAGTTCTTC. The chain combines TRBV4-3 with TRBJ2-1, with 9 bases that match TRBD2. Germline V gene data show CDR1 as LGHNA and CDR2 as YSLEER. The CDR3 spans 16 residues. After removal of 4 bases from V and 7 bases from J, the junction contained 11 bases not matched to a gene.

The CDR3 DNA is TGTGCCAGCAGCACCCGGCTCGGCACAGATACGCAGTATTTT. Protein product: CASSTRLGTDTQYF. This chain uses TRBV5-4 with TRBJ2-3; D gene ambiguous. Between the trimmed V and J ends, which lost 4 bases and 1 base, there was a span of 10 bases. There are 14 residues in the CDR3. Germline lookup yields CDR1 SGHNT and CDR2 YYREEE (reference sequence).

The V gene is TRBV7-2, the J gene TRBJ1-3; D remains unclear. The CDR3 sequence is 14 residues long. V was pared by 4 bases and J by 9 bases, with 16 bases between. Germline values: CDR1 SGHTA, CDR2 FQGNSA. The CDR3 nucleotides read TGTGCCAGCAGCTCCTCCAGGCGCATTGGCACCATATATTTT. Translation: CASSSSRRIGTIYF.